Following are 24 T cell receptor beta chains from one sample sequenced in a study of blood T cell repertoires in COVID-19. TCRdb's copy holds only in-frame clones and misses some; the assay was immunoSEQ multiplex PCR. Among over 10,000 clones listed, around 89% were seen once. The material sequenced was peripheral blood. These receptors originate from a human donor with active COVID-19. The donor label of this sample is uncertain.

The chain carries TRBV2 and TRBJ2-2; 11 positions match TRBD2. The CDR3 length is 17 residues. Germline lookup yields CDR1 SNHLY and CDR2 FYNNEI. V was pared by 8 bases and J by 1 base, with 9 bases of the junction left unmatched. CDR3 DNA: TGTGCCAGCTGGCCCGGGACTAGCGGTCAGAACACCGGGGAGCTGTTTTTT. Amino acid sequence: CASWPGTSGQNTGELFF.

This chain uses TRBV11-2 with TRBJ2-7; D ambiguous. Trimming stripped 4 bases from V and 3 bases from J, with 16 bases between. From germline, CDR1 is SGHAT and CDR2 FQNNGV. The length of the CDR3 is 15 residues. The CDR3 loop is CASSSIPAGLYEQYF. The DNA for the CDR3 is TGTGCCAGCAGCTCCATACCCGCAGGCCTCTACGAGCAGTACTTC. The entire variable domain, with the rest obtained from reference TRBV11-2 and TRBJ2-7, is as follows: EAGVAQSPRYKIIEKRQSVAFWCNPISGHATLYWYQQILGQGPKLLIQFQNNGVVDDSQLPKDRFSAERLKGVDSTLKIQPAKLEDSAVYLCASSSIPAGLYEQYFGPGTRLTVT.

The chain joins TRBV30 to TRBJ1-5; D uncertain. V was trimmed by 0 bases and J by 3 bases, leaving 6 bases between them. CDR1 and CDR2 (germline): GTSNPN, SVGIG (reference sequence). This CDR3 spans 13 amino acids. As DNA, the CDR3 is TGTGCCTGGAGTGTACAGCCCAATCAGCCCCAGCATTTT. Protein product: CAWSVQPNQPQHF. Based on the CDR3 plus reference TRBV30 and TRBJ1-5, the full variable domain is SQTIHQWPATLVQPVGSPLSLECTVEGTSNPNLYWYRQAAGRGLQLLFYSVGIGQISSEVPQNLSASRPQDRQFILSSKKLLLSDSGFYLCAWSVQPNQPQHFGDGTRLSIL.

The chain links TRBV14 to TRBJ2-5; D is uncertain. The ends were cut back, 1 base at V and 0 bases at J, with 6 bases in the middle. Germline V gives CDR1 SGHDN, CDR2 FVKESK. This CDR3 contains 14 residues. The CDR3 nucleotides read TGTGCCAGCAGCCAAGTAGAGTACCAAGAGACCCAGTACTTC. It codes for CASSQVEYQETQYF.

CDR3 sequence: CASSLDYPGAEAFF. The DNA of the CDR3 is TGTGCCAGCAGCTTAGATTATCCGGGGGCTGAAGCTTTCTTT. V gene TRBV11-3 combines with J gene TRBJ1-1; D is possibly TRBD1 (5 bases). Germline CDR1 is SGHNT and CDR2 is YENEEA. The CDR3 loop spans 14 amino acids. V was shortened by 0 bases and J by 6 bases, with 11 bases between the two germline ends.

V is TRBV5-5 and J is TRBJ2-7; weak D call: TRBD2 (6 bases). This CDR3 comprises 16 residues. The V end was cut by 6 bases, the J end by 2 bases, with 21 bases between. CDR1 is SGHKS, CDR2 YYEKEE, per germline (reference sequence). CDR3 DNA: TGTGCCAGCACCTTTGGGGGAGGAGGGGTTGCCTACGAGCAGTACTTC. The encoded protein is CASTFGGGGVAYEQYF.

This clone was picked up one time. The chain combines TRBV11-2 with TRBJ2-1, with D possibly matching TRBD2 (6 bases). Germline lookup yields CDR1 SGHAT and CDR2 FQNNGV. The V end was cut by 0 bases, the J end by 8 bases, with 14 bases between. The CDR3 has 15 residues. The CDR3 region has the DNA TGTGCCAGCAGCTTAGATAGCGGCCAGGGCCATGAGCAGTTCTTC. Its protein is CASSLDSGQGHEQFF.

This clone was seen just once. The chain joins TRBV7-6 to TRBJ2-3; D is unclear. Germline V CDR1 and CDR2: SGHVS, FNYEAQ. Trimming took 4 bases from V and 6 from J, leaving 20 bases between them. The CDR3 spans 16 residues. Written as DNA, the CDR3 is TGTGCCAGCAGCTCCGAGGCGAGGATGCGGTCCGATACGCAGTATTTT. It is translated as CASSSEARMRSDTQYF. The full variable domain, with the rest looked up from reference TRBV7-6 and TRBJ2-3, is GAGVSQSPRYKVTKRGQDVALRCDPISGHVSLYWYRQALGQGPEFLTYFNYEAQQDKSGLPNDRFSAERPEGSISTLTIQRTEQRDSAMYRCASSSEARMRSDTQYFGPGTRLTVL.

This chain links TRBV9 with TRBJ1-5, with 7 bases aligning to TRBD1. CDR1 is SGDLS, CDR2 YYNGEE, per germline. CDR3 length: 16 amino acids. V gave up 0 bases and J gave up 4 bases; unmatched junction bases: 7. CDR3: CASSVGSGGSNQPQHF. CDR3 sequence (DNA): TGTGCCAGCAGCGTAGGGTCAGGGGGATCAAATCAGCCCCAGCATTTT.

This chain uses TRBV6-2 or TRBV6-3 with TRBJ2-1; D may be TRBD1 (6 bases). In germline, CDR1 is MNHEY, CDR2 SVGEGT. The ends were cut back, 4 bases at V and 0 bases at J, with 10 bases in the middle. The CDR3 has 15 amino acids. The CDR3 DNA sequence: TGTGCCAGCAGTTTGTGGGGGCACTCCTACAATGAGCAGTTCTTC. Its protein is CASSLWGHSYNEQFF.

The chain links TRBV5-1 to TRBJ1-1; D ambiguous. The V gene's germline CDR1 is SGHRS and CDR2 YFSETQ. CDR3 size: 13 residues. The V end was cut by 0 bases, the J end by 7 bases, with 10 bases between. The chain's CDR3 is CASSLGTDYEAFF. CDR3 DNA sequence: TGCGCCAGCAGCTTGGGGACGGACTATGAAGCTTTCTTT.

V usage is TRBV4-2 and J usage is TRBJ1-4; tentatively, D is TRBD1 (5 bases). Germline-derived CDR1 and CDR2 are LGHNA and YNFKEQ. The CDR3 has 16 residues. V shed 0 bases and J shed 8 bases, with 16 bases lying between them. The CDR3 DNA follows: TGTGCCAGCAGCCAAGATCTGGGGGGGTCAGAAGAAAAACTGTTTTTT. This codes for CASSQDLGGSEEKLFF.

The rearrangement uses TRBV5-6 and TRBJ1-5; D ambiguous. This CDR3 contains 14 residues. In germline, CDR1 is SGHDT, CDR2 YYEEEE. Trimming shortened V by 7 bases and J by 1 base, and 12 bases separated the two germline ends. CDR3 nucleotide sequence: TGTGCCAGCGGCCGCTCGGGGAGCAATCAGCCCCAGCATTTT. Its protein is CASGRSGSNQPQHF.

This chain joins TRBV27 and TRBJ1-2; TRBD1 matches 8 bases. The CDR3 extends over 13 amino acids. The V gene's germline CDR1 is MNHEY and CDR2 SMNVEV (reference sequence). V gave up 6 bases and J gave up 4 bases; unmatched junction bases: 4. As DNA, the CDR3 is TGTGCCAGCAGCCCCGACAGGGGCTATGGCTACACCTTC. This gives the protein CASSPDRGYGYTF.

This clone was detected once. This chain connects TRBV3-1 (or the pseudogene TRBV3-2) to TRBJ1-1; TRBD1 might be the D (5 bases). The germline gives CDR1 LGHDT, CDR2 YNNKEL (reference sequence). There are 14 residues in the CDR3. The V end was cut by 6 bases, the J end by 6 bases, with 17 bases between. CDR3 nucleotides: TGTGCCAGCAGGCCAGGGATCGGCGGCGCTGAAGCTTTCTTT. Its protein is CASRPGIGGAEAFF.

This sequence joins TRBV11-3 and TRBJ2-1, with 11 nucleotides matching TRBD2. With 7 bases clipped from V and 14 bases from J, the junction kept 19 bases outside the gene matches. This CDR3 is 16 amino acids long. CDR1 and CDR2 from the germline V gene are SGHNT and YENEEA. Here the CDR3 DNA reads TGTGCCAGCATCCAATTCACAGAGACTAGCGGGGAGGGGGAGTTCTTC. Protein sequence: CASIQFTETSGEGEFF.

The V and J genes are TRBV6-5 and TRBJ2-1; tentatively, D is TRBD1 (6 bases). Germline V gives CDR1 MNHEY, CDR2 SVGAGI. The CDR3 length is 13 residues. The V end lost 6 bases, the J end lost 8 bases, and 14 bases lay between the germline ends. Written as DNA, the CDR3 is TGTGCCAGCAGGCCATACAGGGACCATGAGCAGTTCTTC. Translation: CASRPYRDHEQFF.

The V call is TRBV6-6, the J call TRBJ1-1; TRBD1 agrees at 10 bases. V lost 6 bases, J lost 0 bases, and 4 bases stayed unmatched. The V gene's germline CDR1 is MNHNY and CDR2 SVGAGI (reference sequence). The CDR3 runs to 15 residues. CDR3: CASRDRGRLNTEAFF. CDR3 DNA: TGTGCCAGCAGAGACAGGGGGCGGTTGAACACTGAAGCTTTCTTT.

The chain links TRBV29-1 to TRBJ1-2; 9 nucleotides line up with TRBD1. With V trimmed by 5 bases and J by 5 bases, 12 bases remained unmatched. The V gene's germline CDR1 is SQVTM and CDR2 ANQGSEA. There are 15 residues in the CDR3. The CDR3 sequence: CSVLGSGTGLYGYTF. DNA for the CDR3: TGCAGCGTTTTGGGTTCCGGGACAGGGTTATATGGCTACACCTTC.

The genes are TRBV18 and TRBJ2-7; 14 bases are a match to TRBD2. CDR3 length equals 15 residues. Germline V gives CDR1 KGHSH, CDR2 LQKENI. Trimming took 6 bases from V and 4 from J; bases not matched to a gene: 5. The CDR3 spells CASSTSGGAQYEQYF. CDR3 DNA sequence: TGTGCCAGCTCGACTAGCGGGGGGGCACAGTACGAGCAGTACTTC. The full variable domain, completed using reference TRBV18 and TRBJ2-7, is NAGVMQNPRHLVRRRGQEARLRCSPMKGHSHVYWYRQLPEEGLKFMVYLQKENIIDESGMPKERFSAEFPKEGPSILRIQQVVRGDSAAYFCASSTSGGAQYEQYFGPGTRLTVT.

The V gene is TRBV7-2, the J gene TRBJ1-1; weak D call: TRBD1 (5 bases). Germline assignment: CDR1 SGHTA and CDR2 FQGNSA. V lost 3 bases, J lost 1 base, and 12 bases lay in between. This CDR3 has 15 residues. The DNA for the CDR3 is TGTGCCAGCAGCTTCGGCAGGGTGGGGAACACTGAAGCTTTCTTT. Protein sequence: CASSFGRVGNTEAFF.

The J gene is TRBJ2-3, the V gene TRBV7-9, with 8 bases fitting TRBD2. In germline, CDR1 is SEHNR, CDR2 FQNEAQ (reference sequence). V shed 1 base, J shed 3 bases, and the junction held 6 bases outside the gene matches. The CDR3 contains 16 residues. The CDR3 DNA is TGTGCCAGCAGCTTAGAAGCGGGGGTGCTTACAGATACGCAGTATTTT. This gives the protein CASSLEAGVLTDTQYF.

This rearrangement joins TRBV2 to TRBJ1-4, with 9 bases lining up with TRBD1. The trim removed 2 bases at V and 2 bases at J, leaving 6 bases unmatched. Germline values: CDR1 SNHLY, CDR2 FYNNEI. The CDR3 is made up of 17 amino acids. The chain's CDR3 is CASSEFKQGATNEKLFF. The CDR3 region has the DNA TGTGCCAGCAGTGAATTTAAACAGGGGGCGACTAATGAAAAACTGTTTTTT.

J is TRBJ2-7 and V is TRBV6-1, with a possible D match to TRBD1 (5 bases). Between the trimmed V and J ends, which lost 2 bases and 2 bases, there was a span of 13 bases. The CDR3 sequence is 15 residues long. Germline CDR1 and CDR2: MNHNS and SASEGT. The CDR3 bases are TGTGCCAGCAGTGAAAGGACACATGGGGCCTACGAGCAGTACTTC. It translates to CASSERTHGAYEQYF.